This TCR beta chain comes out of a study of T cells in Graves' hyperthyroidism and ophthalmopathy (dated by TCRdb to the late 2010s). Background for the entire study: Peripheral blood samples were taken at the time of initial diagnosis, prior to any treatment. The paper reports TCR Vbeta CDR3 sequencing of roughly 140 peripheral blood samples: approximately 43 ophthalmopathy, fewer than 80 hyperthyroidism and about 17 progressor patients. A discovery cohort of roughly 100 patients, about 40 with Graves' ophthalmopathy and about 58 with stable Graves' hyperthyroidism, was used to find distinguishing TCR V-J signatures. The 85 to 100 discovery patients were divided at random into training and test sets in a 7:3 ratio. Thyroid tissue and blood T-cell repertoires from six Graves' hyperthyroidism patients were also compared in the study. Prospective prediction of ophthalmopathy was tested in an independent validation cohort consisting of some 18 hyperthyroidism patients and around 16 patients who later progressed to ophthalmopathy. After sampling, hyperthyroidism patients received methimazole starting at 30 mg daily, and ophthalmopathy patients received high-dose intravenous methylprednisolone. What the study reported, not specific to this receptor: In cross-validation, a model built on a 13 V-J signature told ophthalmopathy apart from stable hyperthyroidism with approximately 90% sensitivity and about 81% specificity, and in testing the same model reached 80%/75%. In validation, progression to ophthalmopathy was predicted by the model with nearly 71% sensitivity and under 85% specificity, a median of around 5.9 months before onset. No statistical method was used to fix the sample size in advance, and group allocation was not hidden from the investigators. Most expanded thyroid clonotypes (frequency above 0.001) were also detected in blood, a finding suggesting that blood repertoires may reflect thyroid immune responses.

Stable Graves' hyperthyroidism was defined as the absence of progression to ophthalmopathy over 18 months of follow-up. Hyperthyroidism patients were newly diagnosed, had a disease duration of under 2 months, and were aged 18 to 65 years. The study excluded patients with uncontrolled infections, other autoimmune diseases, pregnancy or lactation. Diagnoses were based on clinical symptoms, serum thyroxine and TRAb, thyroid ultrasound and orbital computed tomography. Ficoll-Paque density gradient centrifugation was used to isolate PBMCs from about 10 ml of fresh peripheral blood. Total RNA was extracted with Trizol reagent, and quality was checked on an Agilent 2100 Bioanalyzer. As concerns this clonotype: Its antigen target is currently unknown. No base qualities exist here, and no much larger clone lies one base off it.

The TCR beta CDR3 regions were amplified from RNA transcripts. The first round of RT-PCR for the TCR CDR3 was performed with the HTBI primer set and the Qiagen OneStep RT-PCR kit. Libraries were constructed in a second round of multiplex PCR, after which size selection and purification were performed. The libraries were sequenced on an Illumina HiSeq2000 using paired-end 100 bp reads. The authors processed their data as follows. SOAPnuke was used to process the raw data, throwing out any read that contained adapters or uncalled bases, had a mean Phred below 15, or lacked an exact constant-primer or identifier match. COPE v1.2.5 was used to merge high-quality paired reads, and clonotypes were defined as unique nucleotide sequences. Clonotypes were aligned to IMGT TRBV, TRBD and TRBJ reference segments using MiTCR v1.1. Only V-J combinations with frequency above 0.0001, covering approximately 99% of repertoires, were analysed. A TCS score was defined as the ratio between F50 (clonal expansion) and ExV (chaos), using BLOSUM62-based TCRdist between CDR3 peptides within each V-J. Welch's t-statistics and random forest reduced several hundred V-J features to around 14, which were used in a naive Bayes classifier (R e1071). In TCRdb, the public reads were trimmed at Q25 with fastp and aligned with MiXCR, with productive beta chains retained. CDR3 protein sequences are deduplicated, and each keeps its most common genes and DNA. V and J calls and clone size were set by TCRdb, not the authors. Here the sample has about 620,000 distinct CDR3 sequences; roughly 17% occur a single time. The ten largest account for 3.8% of the sample.

V drops 4 bases and J drops 8 bases, leaving 15 bases in between. From the germline V gene, CDR1 is SGHDT and CDR2 is YYEEEE. Including cysteine and phenylalanine, the CDR3 has 13 amino acids. The only DNA kept is the CDR3, 39 bases in frame from the first base. Sequencing was done on a sample of blood. The V and J segments used are TRBV5-6 and TRBJ1-2; no D segment can be confidently identified. This sequence originates from a young woman with Graves' hyperthyroidism. The CDR3 reads as follows: CASSPQTSRGYTF. At the DNA level, the sequence is TGTGCCAGCAGCCCGCAGACTTCTCGGGGCTACACCTTC.